This T cell receptor (beta chain) was sequenced in a study of blood T cell repertoires in COVID-19. Study-level information: The United States, Italy and Spain were the sources of the acute and convalescent COVID-19 samples.

The CDR3 covers 13 residues. J lost 5 bases, V lost 3 bases, and 3 bases had no gene match. The germline V gene encodes CDR1 WNHNN and CDR2 SYGVQD (reference sequence). Here immunoSEQ multiplex PCR was the method, and the copy in TCRdb shows in-frame clones only, minus some. Of roughly 35,000 clones listed, 70% to 85% are singletons. The sequence derives from a woman aged 55-70 years with acute or convalescent COVID-19. The specimen sequenced was peripheral blood. V and J are TRBV10-1 and TRBJ2-5, with 7 bases that match TRBD1. This CDR3 reads CASSEGGAETQYF. CDR3 DNA: TGCGCCAGCAGTGAAGGGGGCGCGGAGACCCAGTACTTC.